The T cell receptor (beta chain) under discussion was sequenced for a study of blood T cell repertoires in COVID-19. Study-wide background: Donors in the United States, Italy and Spain gave samples during acute or convalescent COVID-19.

Produced via immunoSEQ multiplex PCR; TCRdb's table is partial and in-frame only. Of 130,000 or so clones in the sample, 81% are singletons; the top ten hold over 7.5%. CDR1 LNHDA and CDR2 SQIVND come from the germline V gene (reference sequence). This CDR3 has 15 amino acids. With 4 bases removed from V and 3 bases from J, the gap between germline ends came to 13 bases. V usage is TRBV19 and J usage is TRBJ1-3; TRBD1 might be the D (6 bases). The sample taken for sequencing was peripheral blood. This TCR came from a woman aged 55-70 years with active or convalescent COVID-19. This CDR3 reads CASSTSQDSGNTIYF. The CDR3 DNA reads as TGTGCCAGTAGTACATCACAGGACAGTGGAAACACCATATATTTT. The variable domain in full, completed from reference TRBV19 and TRBJ1-3, reads DGGITQSPKYLFRKEGQNVTLSCEQNLNHDAMYWYRQDPGQGLRLIYYSQIVNDFQKGDIAEGYSVSREKKESFPLTVTSAQKNPTAFYLCASSTSQDSGNTIYFGEGSWLTVV.